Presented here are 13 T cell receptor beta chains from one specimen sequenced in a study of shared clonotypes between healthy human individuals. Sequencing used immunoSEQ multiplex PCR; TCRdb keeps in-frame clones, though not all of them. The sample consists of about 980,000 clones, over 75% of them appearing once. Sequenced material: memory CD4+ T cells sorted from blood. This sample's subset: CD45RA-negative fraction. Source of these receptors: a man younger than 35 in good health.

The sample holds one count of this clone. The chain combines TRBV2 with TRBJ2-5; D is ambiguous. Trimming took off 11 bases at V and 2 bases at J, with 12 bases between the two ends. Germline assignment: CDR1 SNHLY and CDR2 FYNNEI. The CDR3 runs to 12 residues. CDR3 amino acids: CAGKESQETQYF. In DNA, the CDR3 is TGTGCCGGAAAGGAGAGTCAAGAGACCCAGTACTTC.

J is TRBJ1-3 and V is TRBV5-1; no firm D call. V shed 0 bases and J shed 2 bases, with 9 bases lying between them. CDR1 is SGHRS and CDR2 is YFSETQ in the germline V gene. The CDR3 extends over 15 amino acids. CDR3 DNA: TGCGCCAGCAGCTTGGTTGGCCAGGCTGGAAACACCATATATTTT. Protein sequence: CASSLVGQAGNTIYF.

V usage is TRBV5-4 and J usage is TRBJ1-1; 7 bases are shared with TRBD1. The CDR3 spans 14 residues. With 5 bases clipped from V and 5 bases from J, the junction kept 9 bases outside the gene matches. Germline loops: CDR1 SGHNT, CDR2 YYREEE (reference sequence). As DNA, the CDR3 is TGTGCCAGCAGGGAAGGGGGCGTCGGGACTGAAGCTTTCTTT. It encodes CASREGGVGTEAFF.

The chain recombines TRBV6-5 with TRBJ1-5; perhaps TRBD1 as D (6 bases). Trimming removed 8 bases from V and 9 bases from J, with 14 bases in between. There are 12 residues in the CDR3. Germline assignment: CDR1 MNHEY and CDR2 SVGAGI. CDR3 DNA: TGTGCCAGCTCGACAGGTCCTCTGCCCCAGCATTTT. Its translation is CASSTGPLPQHF.

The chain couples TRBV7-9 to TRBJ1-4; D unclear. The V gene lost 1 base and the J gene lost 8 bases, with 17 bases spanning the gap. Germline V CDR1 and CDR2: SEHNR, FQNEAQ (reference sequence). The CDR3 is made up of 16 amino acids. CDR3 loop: CASSLVRSGIGEKLFF. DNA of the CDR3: TGTGCCAGCAGCTTAGTTAGGTCCGGGATTGGAGAAAAACTGTTTTTT.

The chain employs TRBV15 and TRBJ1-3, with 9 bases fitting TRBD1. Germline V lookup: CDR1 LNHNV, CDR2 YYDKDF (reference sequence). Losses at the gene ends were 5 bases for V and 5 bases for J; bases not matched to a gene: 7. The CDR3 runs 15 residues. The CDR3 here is CATSAGTGIRNTIYF. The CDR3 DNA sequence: TGTGCCACCAGCGCCGGGACAGGGATCAGAAACACCATATATTTT.

This chain's CDR3 is CASSLAEPGELFF. CDR3 DNA sequence: TGCGCCAGCAGCTTGGCGGAACCCGGGGAGCTGTTTTTT. The gene calls are TRBV5-1 and TRBJ2-2; D is ambiguous. Germline loops: CDR1 SGHRS, CDR2 YFSETQ. V was cut by 0 bases and J by 6 bases, with 6 bases left in between. This CDR3 spans 13 amino acids.

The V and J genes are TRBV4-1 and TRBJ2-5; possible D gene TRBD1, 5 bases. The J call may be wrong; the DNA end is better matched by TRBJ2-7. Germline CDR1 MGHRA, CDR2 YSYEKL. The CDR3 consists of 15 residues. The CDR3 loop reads CASSQEYRLGNEQYF. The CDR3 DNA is TGCGCCAGCAGCCAAGAGTACAGGCTGGGGAACGAGCAGTACTTC.

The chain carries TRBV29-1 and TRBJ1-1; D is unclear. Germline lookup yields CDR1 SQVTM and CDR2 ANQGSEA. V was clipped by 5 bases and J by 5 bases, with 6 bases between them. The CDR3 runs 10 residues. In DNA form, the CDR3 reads TGCAGCGTTTCTCGTACTGAAGCTTTCTTT. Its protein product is CSVSRTEAFF.

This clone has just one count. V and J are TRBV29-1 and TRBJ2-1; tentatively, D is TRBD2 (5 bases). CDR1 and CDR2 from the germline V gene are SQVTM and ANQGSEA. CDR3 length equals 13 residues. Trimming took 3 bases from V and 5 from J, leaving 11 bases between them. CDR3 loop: CSVDVGGDNEQFF. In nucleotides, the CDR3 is TGCAGCGTTGATGTCGGAGGTGACAATGAGCAGTTCTTC.

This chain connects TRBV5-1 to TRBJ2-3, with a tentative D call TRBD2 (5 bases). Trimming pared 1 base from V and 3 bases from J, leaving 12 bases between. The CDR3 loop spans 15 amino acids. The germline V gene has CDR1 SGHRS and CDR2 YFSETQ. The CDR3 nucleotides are TGCGCCAGCAGCTTGCCGGGGTTAAGGACAGATACGCAGTATTTT. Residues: CASSLPGLRTDTQYF. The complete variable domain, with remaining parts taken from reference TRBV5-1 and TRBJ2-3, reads KAGVTQTPRYLIKTRGQQVTLSCSPISGHRSVSWYQQTPGQGLQFLFEYFSETQRNKGNFPGRFSGRQFSNSRSEMNVSTLELGDSALYLCASSLPGLRTDTQYFGPGTRLTVL.

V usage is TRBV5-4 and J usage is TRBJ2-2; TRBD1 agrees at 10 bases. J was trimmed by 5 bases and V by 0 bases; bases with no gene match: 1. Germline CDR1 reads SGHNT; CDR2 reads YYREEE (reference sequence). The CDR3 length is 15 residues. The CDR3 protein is CASSLGDRGTGELFF. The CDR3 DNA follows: TGTGCCAGCAGCTTGGGGGACAGGGGTACCGGGGAGCTGTTTTTT. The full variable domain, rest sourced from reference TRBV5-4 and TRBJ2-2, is ETGVTQSPTHLIKTRGQQVTLRCSSQSGHNTVSWYQQALGQGPQFIFQYYREEENGRGNFPPRFSGLQFPNYSSELNVNALELDDSALYLCASSLGDRGTGELFFGEGSRLTVL.

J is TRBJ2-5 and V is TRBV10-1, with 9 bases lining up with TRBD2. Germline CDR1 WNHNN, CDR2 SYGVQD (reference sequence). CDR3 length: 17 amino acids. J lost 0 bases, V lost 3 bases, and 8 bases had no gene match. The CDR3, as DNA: TGCGCCAGCAGTGACCAGCGGGGGGCCTCTTACCAAGAGACCCAGTACTTC. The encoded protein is CASSDQRGASYQETQYF.